These T cell receptor beta chains were read from a single sample in a study of blood T cell repertoires in COVID-19. The repertoire was sequenced with immunoSEQ multiplex PCR; TCRdb's copy has only in-frame clones and lacks some. The data contain roughly 230,000 clones, roughly 80% of them singletons. The specimen was peripheral blood. Receptor source: an older woman with active or convalescent COVID-19. CDR3s include the opening cysteine and the closing phenylalanine or tryptophan. The D gene is left open where the match is weak. Size values are once, few and many counts, or a class for expanded clones, and some rows have none.

D gene: NA; clone size: NA; CDR3 length: 12; V gene: TRBV28; J gene: TRBJ1-2; CDR3 DNA: TGTGCCAGCAGTTTCAGCGACTATGGCTACACCTTC; CDR3 protein: CASSFSDYGYTF
D gene: TRBD1; clone size: NA; CDR3 length: 14; V gene: TRBV11-3; J gene: TRBJ1-1; CDR3 DNA: TGTGCCAGCAGCAGCCCCCGGGACAGACGGGGGGCTTTCTTT; CDR3 protein: CASSSPRDRRGAFF
D gene: NA; clone size: NA; CDR3 length: 17; V gene: TRBV11-3; J gene: TRBJ2-5; CDR3 DNA: TGTGCCAGCAGCTTAGTTTCTTCTAGAGACTACCAAGAGACCCAGTACTTC; CDR3 protein: CASSLVSSRDYQETQYF
D gene: NA; clone size: NA; CDR3 length: 13; V gene: TRBV6-5; J gene: TRBJ2-5; CDR3 DNA: TGTGCCAGCAGTTACTCGATAGCACAGACCCAGTACTTC; CDR3 protein: CASSYSIAQTQYF
D gene: TRBD1; clone size: NA; CDR3 length: 14; V gene: TRBV14; J gene: TRBJ1-1; CDR3 DNA: TGTGCCAGCAGCCAAGAAGGGGGCGTCGGTGAAGCTTTCTTT; CDR3 protein: CASSQEGGVGEAFF
D gene: NA; clone size: NA; CDR3 length: 14; V gene: TRBV29-1; J gene: TRBJ1-5; CDR3 DNA: TGCAGCGTCGCTTGGGGGGACCGCAATCAGCCCCAGCATTTT; CDR3 protein: CSVAWGDRNQPQHF
D gene: NA; clone size: NA; CDR3 length: 17; V gene: TRBV5-1; J gene: TRBJ1-1; CDR3 DNA: TGCGCCAGCAGCCTTGGCGGGACGACCAGAAGGTACACTGAAGCTTTCTTT; CDR3 protein: CASSLGGTTRRYTEAFF
D gene: TRBD1; clone size: NA; CDR3 length: 16; V gene: TRBV18; J gene: TRBJ2-5; CDR3 DNA: TGTGCCAGCTCACCAAGGGACAGGGGGCTGAGGGAGACCCAGTACTTC; CDR3 protein: CASSPRDRGLRETQYF
D gene: TRBD1; clone size: once; CDR3 length: 16; V gene: TRBV7-9; J gene: TRBJ1-4; CDR3 DNA: TGTGCCAGCAGCTTAGCGGGACAGGGGACTGGTGAAAAACTGTTTTTT; CDR3 protein: CASSLAGQGTGEKLFF
D gene: TRBD2; clone size: NA; CDR3 length: 12; V gene: TRBV7-2; J gene: TRBJ2-1; CDR3 DNA: TGTGCCAGCAGCCACCCGGGGGGGATCTGGTTCTTC; CDR3 protein: CASSHPGGIWFF
D gene: NA; clone size: NA; CDR3 length: 17; V gene: TRBV4-1; J gene: TRBJ2-5; CDR3 DNA: TGCGCCAGCAGCCAAGATGAGGGGGGAGGGCCTAAGGAGAGCCAGTACTTC; CDR3 protein: CASSQDEGGGPKESQYF
D gene: NA; clone size: NA; CDR3 length: 12; V gene: TRBV28; J gene: TRBJ1-2; CDR3 DNA: TGTGCCAGCAGGACATCAGGGGCGGGCTACACCTTC; CDR3 protein: CASRTSGAGYTF
D gene: TRBD1; clone size: NA; CDR3 length: 13; V gene: TRBV5-1; J gene: TRBJ2-5; CDR3 DNA: TGCGCCAGCAGCCCGGGGACAGCCTCGACCCAGTACTTC; CDR3 protein: CASSPGTASTQYF
D gene: TRBD2; clone size: once; CDR3 length: 18; V gene: TRBV7-6; J gene: TRBJ2-5; CDR3 DNA: TGTGCCAGCAGCTTACCTCGAGGGCCACGGGAGGAGCAAGAGACCCAGTACTTC; CDR3 protein: CASSLPRGPREEQETQYF
D gene: TRBD2; clone size: NA; CDR3 length: 15; V gene: TRBV11-2; J gene: TRBJ2-7; CDR3 DNA: TGTGCCAGCAGCCAAATAGCGGGGCCCTCCTACGAGCAGTACTTC; CDR3 protein: CASSQIAGPSYEQYF
D gene: TRBD1; clone size: NA; CDR3 length: 15; V gene: TRBV5-6; J gene: TRBJ2-7; CDR3 DNA: TGTGCCAGCAGCTTCGGGACAGGGGGTTTGTACGAGCAGTACTTC; CDR3 protein: CASSFGTGGLYEQYF
D gene: TRBD1; clone size: NA; CDR3 length: 14; V gene: TRBV29-1; J gene: TRBJ1-1; CDR3 DNA: TGCAGCGCCAGGGGGACAGGGTGGAACACTGAAGCTTTCTTT; CDR3 protein: CSARGTGWNTEAFF
D gene: NA; clone size: NA; CDR3 length: 14; V gene: TRBV5-5; J gene: TRBJ2-4; CDR3 DNA: TGTGCCAGCAGCCCCGACGCGGCAGGGCGCATTCAGTACTTC; CDR3 protein: CASSPDAAGRIQYF
D gene: TRBD2; clone size: NA; CDR3 length: 16; V gene: TRBV11-2; J gene: TRBJ2-3; CDR3 DNA: TGTGCCAGCAACGGTGGACTAGCGGGAGAGGCAGATACGCAGTATTTT; CDR3 protein: CASNGGLAGEADTQYF
D gene: NA; clone size: NA; CDR3 length: 14; V gene: TRBV6-5; J gene: TRBJ1-1; CDR3 DNA: TGTGCCAGTACAAAGGAGAGGGTGGACACTGAAGCTTTCTTT; CDR3 protein: CASTKERVDTEAFF
D gene: NA; clone size: NA; CDR3 length: 12; V gene: TRBV12-3/TRBV12-4; J gene: TRBJ1-2; CDR3 DNA: TGTGCCAGCACCGGGCAGGGGTATGGCTACACCTTC; CDR3 protein: CASTGQGYGYTF
D gene: TRBD2; clone size: NA; CDR3 length: 16; V gene: TRBV27; J gene: TRBJ2-1; CDR3 DNA: TGTGCCAGCAGTCCCCGTAGTAGCGGGAGGGCCGGGGAGCAGTTCTTC; CDR3 protein: CASSPRSSGRAGEQFF
D gene: TRBD1; clone size: NA; CDR3 length: 14; V gene: TRBV14; J gene: TRBJ1-2; CDR3 DNA: TGTGCCAGCAGCCCCGGGACAGGCTTATATGGCTACACCTTC; CDR3 protein: CASSPGTGLYGYTF
D gene: TRBD1; clone size: NA; CDR3 length: 14; V gene: TRBV7-9; J gene: TRBJ1-2; CDR3 DNA: TGTGCCAGCAGCTTGGACAGGGGAAATTTTGGCTACACCTTC; CDR3 protein: CASSLDRGNFGYTF
D gene: TRBD2; clone size: NA; CDR3 length: 15; V gene: TRBV5-1; J gene: TRBJ2-7; CDR3 DNA: TGCGCCAGCAGCTTAGTGACTAGCGGGAGTGCCGAGCAGTACTTC; CDR3 protein: CASSLVTSGSAEQYF
D gene: NA; clone size: NA; CDR3 length: 12; V gene: TRBV21-1; J gene: TRBJ1-2; CDR3 DNA: TGTGCCAGCCCGGGACAGTTATATGGCTACACCTTC; CDR3 protein: CASPGQLYGYTF
D gene: NA; clone size: few; CDR3 length: 11; V gene: TRBV28; J gene: TRBJ1-1; CDR3 DNA: TGTGCCACGCTGAGGGTCACTGAAGCTTTCTTT; CDR3 protein: CATLRVTEAFF
D gene: NA; clone size: NA; CDR3 length: 13; V gene: TRBV27; J gene: TRBJ2-2; CDR3 DNA: TGTGCCAGCAGTCCGTCTCTAGCTGGGGAGCTGTTTTTT; CDR3 protein: CASSPSLAGELFF
D gene: NA; clone size: NA; CDR3 length: 18; V gene: TRBV6-1; J gene: TRBJ1-6; CDR3 DNA: TGTGCCAGCAGTGAATCCAGACAGGCCAATGTTTATAATTCACCCCTCCACTTT; CDR3 protein: CASSESRQANVYNSPLHF
D gene: TRBD1; clone size: once; CDR3 length: 17; V gene: TRBV18; J gene: TRBJ2-6; CDR3 DNA: TGTGCCAGCTCACCAGCAGGGGGCGTCTCTGGGGCCAACGTCCTGACTTTC; CDR3 protein: CASSPAGGVSGANVLTF
D gene: NA; clone size: NA; CDR3 length: 15; V gene: TRBV4-1; J gene: TRBJ2-5; CDR3 DNA: TGCGCCAGCAGCCTCCAGAGGCAGGGGACGGGGACCCAGTACTTC; CDR3 protein: CASSLQRQGTGTQYF
D gene: NA; clone size: few; CDR3 length: 13; V gene: TRBV4-2; J gene: TRBJ2-5; CDR3 DNA: TGTGCCAGCAGCCGCGACACGGAAGAGACCCAGTACTTC; CDR3 protein: CASSRDTEETQYF
D gene: NA; clone size: NA; CDR3 length: 14; V gene: TRBV7-9; J gene: TRBJ2-1; CDR3 DNA: TGTGCCAGCAGCCCAACCAGACAGTACAATGAGCAGTTCTTC; CDR3 protein: CASSPTRQYNEQFF
D gene: TRBD1; clone size: NA; CDR3 length: 16; V gene: TRBV5-6; J gene: TRBJ1-5; CDR3 DNA: TGTGCCAGCAGCTTGGACAGGGGAGAGGCCAATCAGCCCCAGCATTTT; CDR3 protein: CASSLDRGEANQPQHF
D gene: TRBD1; clone size: NA; CDR3 length: 17; V gene: TRBV5-1; J gene: TRBJ1-1; CDR3 DNA: TGCGCCAGCAGCTTGGAGGGACAGCCTTCGATGAACACTGAAGCTTTCTTT; CDR3 protein: CASSLEGQPSMNTEAFF
D gene: NA; clone size: NA; CDR3 length: 14; V gene: TRBV5-1; J gene: TRBJ1-2; CDR3 DNA: TGCGCCAGCAGCTTAATACGGGGGTCGGACGGCTACACCTTC; CDR3 protein: CASSLIRGSDGYTF
D gene: NA; clone size: NA; CDR3 length: 19; V gene: TRBV28; J gene: TRBJ2-6; CDR3 DNA: TGTGCCAGCAGTTTATTCTCCGCGAGGCTTAGCTCTGGGGCCAACGTCCTGACTTTC; CDR3 protein: CASSLFSARLSSGANVLTF
D gene: TRBD1; clone size: once; CDR3 length: 18; V gene: TRBV28; J gene: TRBJ1-5; CDR3 DNA: TGTGCCAGCAGTTCTGACAGGGGGCTTAATTATAGCAATCAGCCCCAGCATTTT; CDR3 protein: CASSSDRGLNYSNQPQHF
D gene: NA; clone size: few; CDR3 length: 14; V gene: TRBV7-2; J gene: TRBJ1-5; CDR3 DNA: TGTGCCAGCAGCTCCCGCGGTGGAGGACAGCCCCAGCATTTT; CDR3 protein: CASSSRGGGQPQHF
D gene: NA; clone size: NA; CDR3 length: 15; V gene: TRBV28; J gene: TRBJ1-3; CDR3 DNA: TGTGCCAGCAGCCTCAGAGGGAGCTCTGGAAACACCATATATTTT; CDR3 protein: CASSLRGSSGNTIYF
D gene: TRBD2; clone size: NA; CDR3 length: 17; V gene: TRBV2; J gene: TRBJ2-1; CDR3 DNA: TGTGCCAGCAGAATTCAGGGACTAGCGGGAAGTAACAATGAGCAGTTCTTC; CDR3 protein: CASRIQGLAGSNNEQFF
D gene: NA; clone size: NA; CDR3 length: 15; V gene: TRBV5-1; J gene: TRBJ1-5; CDR3 DNA: TGCGCCAGCAGCTTGGCTAGGGAGGGGCTACAGCCCCAGCATTTT; CDR3 protein: CASSLAREGLQPQHF
D gene: TRBD2; clone size: once; CDR3 length: 15; V gene: TRBV27; J gene: TRBJ2-2; CDR3 DNA: TGTGCCAGCAGACGTAGCGGGGGGCCCACCGGGGAGCTGTTTTTT; CDR3 protein: CASRRSGGPTGELFF